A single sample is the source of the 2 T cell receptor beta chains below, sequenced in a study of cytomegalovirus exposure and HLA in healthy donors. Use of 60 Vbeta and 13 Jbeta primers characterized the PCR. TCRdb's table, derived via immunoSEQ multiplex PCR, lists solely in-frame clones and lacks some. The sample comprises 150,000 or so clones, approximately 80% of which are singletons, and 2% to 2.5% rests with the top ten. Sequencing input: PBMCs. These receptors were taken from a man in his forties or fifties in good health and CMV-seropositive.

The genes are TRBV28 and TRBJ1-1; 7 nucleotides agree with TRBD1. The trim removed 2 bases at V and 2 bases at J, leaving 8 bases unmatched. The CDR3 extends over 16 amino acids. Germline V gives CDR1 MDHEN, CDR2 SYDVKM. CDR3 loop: CASSLLSGGFNTEAFF. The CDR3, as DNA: TGTGCCAGCAGTTTACTGTCAGGGGGTTTCAACACTGAAGCTTTCTTT.

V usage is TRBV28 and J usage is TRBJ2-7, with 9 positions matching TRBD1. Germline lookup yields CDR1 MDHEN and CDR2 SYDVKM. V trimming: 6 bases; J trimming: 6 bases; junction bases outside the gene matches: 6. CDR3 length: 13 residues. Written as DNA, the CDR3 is TGTGCCAGCAGGACGGGACAGGGAGGCGAGCAGTACTTC. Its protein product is CASRTGQGGEQYF.